This T cell receptor (beta chain) originates from a study of beta chain features in type 1 diabetes. As for the study in general: The study found patients and healthy donors alike in age, gender and cell yields.

Sorted populations were all over 98% pure. This CDR3 has 17 residues. The ends lost 0 bases at V and 0 bases at J; junction bases unmatched: 7. The V gene's germline CDR1 is GTSNPN and CDR2 SVGIG (reference sequence). This clone was seen more than once but under ten times. The whole isolated RNA underwent reverse transcription, so sequencing captured expressed TCRB transcripts. An average of approximately 4 million reads was obtained for naive, central memory and regulatory T cell samples. Assay used: immunoSEQ multiplex PCR; TCRdb lists only in-frame clones, some missing. Here the sample spans under 450,000 clones, approximately 15% being singletons.

The TCR was taken from a man aged 25 to 40 in good health. The material sequenced was naive CD4+ T cells from blood. This rearrangement joins TRBV30 to TRBJ1-1; 10 nucleotides align to TRBD1. The CDR3 sequence is CAWSVPGDRGLNTEAFF. The CDR3 DNA reads TGTGCCTGGAGTGTCCCCGGCGACAGGGGGCTGAACACTGAAGCTTTCTTT.